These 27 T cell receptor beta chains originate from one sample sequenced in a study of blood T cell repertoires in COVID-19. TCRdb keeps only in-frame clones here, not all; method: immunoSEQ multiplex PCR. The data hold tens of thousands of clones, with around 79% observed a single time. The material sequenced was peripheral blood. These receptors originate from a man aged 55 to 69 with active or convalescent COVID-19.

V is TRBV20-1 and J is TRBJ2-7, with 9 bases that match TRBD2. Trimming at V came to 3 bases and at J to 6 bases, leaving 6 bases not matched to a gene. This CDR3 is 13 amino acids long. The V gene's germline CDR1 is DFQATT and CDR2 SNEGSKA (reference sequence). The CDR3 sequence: CSASSSGGSEQYF. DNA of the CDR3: TGCAGTGCTAGTAGCAGCGGGGGGAGCGAGCAGTACTTC.

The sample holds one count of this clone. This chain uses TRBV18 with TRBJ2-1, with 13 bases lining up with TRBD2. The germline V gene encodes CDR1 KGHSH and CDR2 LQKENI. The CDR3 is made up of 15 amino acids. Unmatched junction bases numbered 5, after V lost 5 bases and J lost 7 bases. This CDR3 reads CASSELAGGQNEQFF. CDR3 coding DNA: TGTGCCAGCTCAGAACTAGCGGGGGGGCAGAATGAGCAGTTCTTC.

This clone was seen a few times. CDR3 DNA: TGTGCCAGCAGTGAGGGACAGCGGCACACCTTC. Protein: CASSEGQRHTF. The J gene is TRBJ1-2, the V gene TRBV12-3 or TRBV12-4; 7 bases map to TRBD1. The CDR3 totals 11 residues. J gave up 12 bases and V 5 bases, and 6 bases lay outside the gene matches.

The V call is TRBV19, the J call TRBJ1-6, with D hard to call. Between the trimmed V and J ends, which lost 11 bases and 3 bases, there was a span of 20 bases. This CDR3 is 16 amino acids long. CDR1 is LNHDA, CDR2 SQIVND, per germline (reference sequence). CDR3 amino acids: CASVQDNAGYNSPLHF. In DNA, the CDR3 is TGTGCCTCGGTGCAGGATAATGCCGGCTATAATTCACCCCTCCACTTT.

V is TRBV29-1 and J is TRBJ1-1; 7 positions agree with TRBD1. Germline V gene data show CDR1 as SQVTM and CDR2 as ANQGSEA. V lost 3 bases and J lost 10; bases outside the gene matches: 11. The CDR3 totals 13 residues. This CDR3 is CSVEVPGQRGAFF. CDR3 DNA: TGCAGCGTTGAGGTTCCGGGACAGCGCGGAGCTTTCTTT.

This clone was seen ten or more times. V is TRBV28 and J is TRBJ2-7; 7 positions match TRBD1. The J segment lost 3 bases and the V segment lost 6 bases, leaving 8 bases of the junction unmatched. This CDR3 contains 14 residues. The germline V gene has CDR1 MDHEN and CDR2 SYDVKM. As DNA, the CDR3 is TGTGCCAGCAGCATGACCGGGACAGACTACGAGCAGTACTTC. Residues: CASSMTGTDYEQYF. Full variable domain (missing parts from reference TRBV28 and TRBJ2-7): DVKVTQSSRYLVKRTGEKVFLECVQDMDHENMFWYRQDPGLGLRLIYFSYDVKMKEKGDIPEGYSVSREKKERFSLILESASTNQTSMYLCASSMTGTDYEQYFGPGTRLTVT.

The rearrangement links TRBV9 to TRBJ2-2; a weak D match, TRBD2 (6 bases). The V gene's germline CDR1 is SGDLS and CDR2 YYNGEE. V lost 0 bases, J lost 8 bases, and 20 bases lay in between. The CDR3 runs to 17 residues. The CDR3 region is CASSVDAGTGGRGELFF. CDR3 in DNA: TGTGCCAGCAGCGTAGATGCGGGGACCGGGGGACGTGGGGAGCTGTTTTTT. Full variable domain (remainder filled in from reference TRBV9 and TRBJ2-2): DSGVTQTPKHLITATGQRVTLRCSPRSGDLSVYWYQQSLDQGLQFLIQYYNGEERAKGNILERFSAQQFPDLHSELNLSSLELGDSALYFCASSVDAGTGGRGELFFGEGSRLTVL.

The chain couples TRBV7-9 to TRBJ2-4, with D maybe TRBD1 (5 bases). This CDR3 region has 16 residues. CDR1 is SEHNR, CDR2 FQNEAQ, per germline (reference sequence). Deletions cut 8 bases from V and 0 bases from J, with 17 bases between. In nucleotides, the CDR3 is TGTGCCAGCCACTCAGGGAATGGGGTAGCCAAAAACATTCAGTACTTC. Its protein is CASHSGNGVAKNIQYF.

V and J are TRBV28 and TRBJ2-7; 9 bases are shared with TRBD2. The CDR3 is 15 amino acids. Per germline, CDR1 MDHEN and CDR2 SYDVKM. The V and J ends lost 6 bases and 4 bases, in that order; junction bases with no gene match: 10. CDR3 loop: CASSSQASGVYEQYF. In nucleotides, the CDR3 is TGTGCCAGCAGCTCCCAGGCTAGCGGGGTTTACGAGCAGTACTTC. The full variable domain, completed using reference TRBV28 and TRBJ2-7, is DVKVTQSSRYLVKRTGEKVFLECVQDMDHENMFWYRQDPGLGLRLIYFSYDVKMKEKGDIPEGYSVSREKKERFSLILESASTNQTSMYLCASSSQASGVYEQYFGPGTRLTVT.

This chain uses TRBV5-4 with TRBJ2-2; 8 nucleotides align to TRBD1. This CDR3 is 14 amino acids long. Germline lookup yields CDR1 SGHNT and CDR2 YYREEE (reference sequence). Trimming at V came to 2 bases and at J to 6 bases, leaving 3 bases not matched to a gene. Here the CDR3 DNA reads TGTGCCAGCAGCTTAGACAGGGGATCCGGGGAGCTGTTTTTT. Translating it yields CASSLDRGSGELFF.

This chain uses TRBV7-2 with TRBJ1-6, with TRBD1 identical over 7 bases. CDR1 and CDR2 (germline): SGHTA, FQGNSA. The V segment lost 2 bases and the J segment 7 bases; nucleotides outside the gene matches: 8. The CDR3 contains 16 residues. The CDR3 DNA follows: TGTGCCAGCAGCTTACAAGGCGGGACAGTAAATTCACCCCTCCACTTT. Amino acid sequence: CASSLQGGTVNSPLHF.

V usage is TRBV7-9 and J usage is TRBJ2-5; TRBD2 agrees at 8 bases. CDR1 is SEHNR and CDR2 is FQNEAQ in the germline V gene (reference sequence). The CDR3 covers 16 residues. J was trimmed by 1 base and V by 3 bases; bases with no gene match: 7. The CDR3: CASSFLYGGVQETQYF. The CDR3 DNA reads TGTGCCAGCAGCTTTTTATACGGGGGGGTCCAAGAGACCCAGTACTTC.

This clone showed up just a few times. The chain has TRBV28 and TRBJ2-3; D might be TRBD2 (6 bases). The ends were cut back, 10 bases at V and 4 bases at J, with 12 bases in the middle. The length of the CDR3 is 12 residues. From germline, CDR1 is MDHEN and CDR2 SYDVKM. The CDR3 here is CATKSSADTQYF. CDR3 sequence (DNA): TGTGCCACCAAATCTAGCGCAGATACGCAGTATTTT.

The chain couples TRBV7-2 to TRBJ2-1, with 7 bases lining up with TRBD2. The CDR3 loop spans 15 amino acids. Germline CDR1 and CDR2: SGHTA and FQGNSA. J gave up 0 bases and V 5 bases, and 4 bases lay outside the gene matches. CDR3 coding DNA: TGTGCCAGCAGCCTCACTAGCGACTCCTACAATGAGCAGTTCTTC. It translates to CASSLTSDSYNEQFF.

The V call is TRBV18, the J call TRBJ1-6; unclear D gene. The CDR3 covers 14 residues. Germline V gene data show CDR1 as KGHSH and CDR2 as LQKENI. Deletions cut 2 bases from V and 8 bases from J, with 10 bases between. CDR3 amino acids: CASSPMPGDSPLHF. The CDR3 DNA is TGTGCCAGCTCACCAATGCCCGGGGATTCACCCCTCCACTTT. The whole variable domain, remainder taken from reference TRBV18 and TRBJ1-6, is NAGVMQNPRHLVRRRGQEARLRCSPMKGHSHVYWYRQLPEEGLKFMVYLQKENIIDESGMPKERFSAEFPKEGPSILRIQQVVRGDSAAYFCASSPMPGDSPLHFGNGTRLTVT.

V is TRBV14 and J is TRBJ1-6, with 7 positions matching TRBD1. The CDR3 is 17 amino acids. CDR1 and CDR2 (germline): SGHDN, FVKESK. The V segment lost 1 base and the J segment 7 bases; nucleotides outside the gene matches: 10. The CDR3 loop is CASSQVSGGGKNSPLHF. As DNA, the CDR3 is TGTGCCAGCAGCCAAGTTTCCGGAGGGGGCAAAAATTCACCCCTCCACTTT.

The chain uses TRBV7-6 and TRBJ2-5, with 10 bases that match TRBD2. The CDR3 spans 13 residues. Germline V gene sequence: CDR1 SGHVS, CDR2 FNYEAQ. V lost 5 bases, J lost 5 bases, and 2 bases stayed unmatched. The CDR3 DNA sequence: TGTGCCAGCAGCATGACTAGCGGGGAGACCCAGTACTTC. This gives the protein CASSMTSGETQYF.

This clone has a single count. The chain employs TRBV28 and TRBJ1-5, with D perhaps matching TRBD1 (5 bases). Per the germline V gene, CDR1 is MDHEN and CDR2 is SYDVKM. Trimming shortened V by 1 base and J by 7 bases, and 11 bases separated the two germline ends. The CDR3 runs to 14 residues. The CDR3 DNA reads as TGTGCCAGCAGTTTATTCGGGGGTGGGCAGCCCCAGCATTTT. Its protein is CASSLFGGGQPQHF.

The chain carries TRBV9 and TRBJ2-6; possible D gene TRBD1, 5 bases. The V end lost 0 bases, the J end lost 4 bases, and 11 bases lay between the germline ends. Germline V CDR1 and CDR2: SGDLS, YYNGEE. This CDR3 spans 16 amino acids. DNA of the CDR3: TGTGCCAGCAGCGTAGGGCAGGGTCCCGGGGCCAACGTCCTGACTTTC. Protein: CASSVGQGPGANVLTF.

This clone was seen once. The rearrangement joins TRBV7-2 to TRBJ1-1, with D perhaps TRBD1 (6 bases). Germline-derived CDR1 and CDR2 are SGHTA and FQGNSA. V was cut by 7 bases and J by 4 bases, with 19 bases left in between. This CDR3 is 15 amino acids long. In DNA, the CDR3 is TGTGCCAGCACCCCCCGGGGGGGCGCCGGCACTGAAGCTTTCTTT. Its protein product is CASTPRGGAGTEAFF.

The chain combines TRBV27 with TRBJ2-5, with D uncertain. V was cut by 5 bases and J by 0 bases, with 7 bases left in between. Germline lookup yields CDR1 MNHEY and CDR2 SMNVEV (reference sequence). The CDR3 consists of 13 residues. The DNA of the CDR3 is TGTGCCAGCAGTGAAGACAACCAAGAGACCCAGTACTTC. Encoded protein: CASSEDNQETQYF.

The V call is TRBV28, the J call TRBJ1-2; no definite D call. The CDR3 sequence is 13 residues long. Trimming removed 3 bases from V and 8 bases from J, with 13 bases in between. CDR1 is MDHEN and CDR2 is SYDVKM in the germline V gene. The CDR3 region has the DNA TGTGCCAGCAGTTTTAATAATGGAGGGGGCTACACCTTC. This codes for CASSFNNGGGYTF.

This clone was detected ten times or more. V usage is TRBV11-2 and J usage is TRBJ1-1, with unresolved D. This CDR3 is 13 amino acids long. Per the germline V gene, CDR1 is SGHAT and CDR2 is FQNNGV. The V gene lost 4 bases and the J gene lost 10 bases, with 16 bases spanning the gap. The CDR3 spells CASSYGRRQIAFF. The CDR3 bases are TGTGCCAGCAGCTACGGGAGAAGGCAAATAGCTTTCTTT. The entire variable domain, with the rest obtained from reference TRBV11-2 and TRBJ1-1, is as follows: EAGVAQSPRYKIIEKRQSVAFWCNPISGHATLYWYQQILGQGPKLLIQFQNNGVVDDSQLPKDRFSAERLKGVDSTLKIQPAKLEDSAVYLCASSYGRRQIAFFGQGTRLTVV.

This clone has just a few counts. The CDR3 region is CARSTRQSTDTQYF. The CDR3, as DNA: TGTGCCAGAAGCACCAGACAGAGCACAGATACGCAGTATTTT. The chain has TRBV5-3 and TRBJ2-3; perhaps TRBD1 as D (5 bases). TRBV5-3 carries the ORF label, with uncertain function. Trimming shortened V by 4 bases and J by 0 bases, and 9 bases separated the two germline ends. The CDR3 has 14 residues.

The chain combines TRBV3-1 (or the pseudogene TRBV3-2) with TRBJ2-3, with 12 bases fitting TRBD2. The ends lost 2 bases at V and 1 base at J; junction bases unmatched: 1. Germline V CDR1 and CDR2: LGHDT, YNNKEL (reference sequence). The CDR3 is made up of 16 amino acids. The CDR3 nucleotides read TGTGCCAGCAGCCAACTAGCGGGGGGGGGCACAGATACGCAGTATTTT. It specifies CASSQLAGGGTDTQYF.

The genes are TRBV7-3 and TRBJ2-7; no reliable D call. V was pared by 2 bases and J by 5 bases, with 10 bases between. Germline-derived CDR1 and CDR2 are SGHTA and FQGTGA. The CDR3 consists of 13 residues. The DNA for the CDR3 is TGTGCCAGCAGCTTAGGCTTTGGAGACGAGCAGTACTTC. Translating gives CASSLGFGDEQYF.

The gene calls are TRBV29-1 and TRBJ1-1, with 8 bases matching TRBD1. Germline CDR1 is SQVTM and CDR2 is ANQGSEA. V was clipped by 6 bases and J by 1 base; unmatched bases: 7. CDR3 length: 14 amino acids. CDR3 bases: TGCAGCGTCACCAGGGGGCAGGGGAACACTGAAGCTTTCTTT. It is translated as CSVTRGQGNTEAFF.